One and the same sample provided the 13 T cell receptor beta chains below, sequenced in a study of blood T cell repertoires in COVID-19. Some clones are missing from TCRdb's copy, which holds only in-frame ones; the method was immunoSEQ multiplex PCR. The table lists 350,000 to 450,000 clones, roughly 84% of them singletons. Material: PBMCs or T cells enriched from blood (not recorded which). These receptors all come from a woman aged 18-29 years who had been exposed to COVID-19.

CDR3 DNA: TGTGCCAGCAGCCAATCCGGGGGCCTAGCGGGAATGGCCAAAAACATTCAGTACTTC. It yields the protein CASSQSGGLAGMAKNIQYF. The J gene is TRBJ2-4, the V gene TRBV4-2, with TRBD2 identical over 9 bases. Losses at the gene ends were 2 bases for V and 1 base for J; bases not matched to a gene: 12. Germline-derived CDR1 and CDR2 are LGHNA and YNFKEQ. This CDR3 spans 19 amino acids.

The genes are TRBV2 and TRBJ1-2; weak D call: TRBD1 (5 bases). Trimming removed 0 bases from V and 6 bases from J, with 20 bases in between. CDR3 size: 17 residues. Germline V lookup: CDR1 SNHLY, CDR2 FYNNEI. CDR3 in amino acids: CASSEARTTAFLHGYTF. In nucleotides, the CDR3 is TGTGCCAGCAGTGAAGCGAGAACGACAGCCTTTCTCCATGGCTACACCTTC.

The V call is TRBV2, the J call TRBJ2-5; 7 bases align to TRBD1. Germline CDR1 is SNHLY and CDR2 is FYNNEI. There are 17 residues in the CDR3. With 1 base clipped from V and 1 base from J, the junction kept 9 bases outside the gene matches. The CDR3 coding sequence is TGTGCCAGCAGTGAAGAAAGAGGGACAGTGATCCAAGAGACCCAGTACTTC. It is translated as CASSEERGTVIQETQYF.

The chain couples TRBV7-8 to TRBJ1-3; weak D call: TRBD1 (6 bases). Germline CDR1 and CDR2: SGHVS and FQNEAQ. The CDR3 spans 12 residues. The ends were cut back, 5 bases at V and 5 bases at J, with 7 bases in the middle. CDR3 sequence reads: CASSRDRNTIYF. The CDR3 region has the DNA TGTGCCAGCAGCCGGGACAGAAACACCATATATTTT.

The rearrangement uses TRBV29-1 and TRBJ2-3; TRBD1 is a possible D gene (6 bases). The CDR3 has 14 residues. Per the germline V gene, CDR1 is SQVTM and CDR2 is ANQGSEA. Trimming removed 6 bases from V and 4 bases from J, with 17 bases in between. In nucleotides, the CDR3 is TGCAGCGTCCTAAAGACGGACAGATCAGATACGCAGTATTTT. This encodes CSVLKTDRSDTQYF.

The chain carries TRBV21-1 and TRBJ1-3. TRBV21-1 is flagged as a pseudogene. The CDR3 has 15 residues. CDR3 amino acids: CASSRPPEPGNTIYF. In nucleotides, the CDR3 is TGTGCCAGCAGCAGGCCACCGGAGCCTGGAAACACCATATATTTT.

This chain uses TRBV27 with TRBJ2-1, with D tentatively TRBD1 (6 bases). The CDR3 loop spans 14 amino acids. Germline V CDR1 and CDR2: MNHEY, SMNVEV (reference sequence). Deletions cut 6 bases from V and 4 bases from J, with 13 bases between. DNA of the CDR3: TGTGCCAGCAGCGAGACAGGAGCTTACAATGAGCAGTTCTTC. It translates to CASSETGAYNEQFF.

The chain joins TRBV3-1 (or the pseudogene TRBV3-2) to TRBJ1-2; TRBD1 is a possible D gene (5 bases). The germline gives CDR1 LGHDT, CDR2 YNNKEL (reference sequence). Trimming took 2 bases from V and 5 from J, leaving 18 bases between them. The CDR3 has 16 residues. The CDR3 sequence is CASSQTIRAFEYGYTF. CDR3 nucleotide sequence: TGTGCCAGCAGCCAAACTATCAGGGCTTTCGAATATGGCTACACCTTC.

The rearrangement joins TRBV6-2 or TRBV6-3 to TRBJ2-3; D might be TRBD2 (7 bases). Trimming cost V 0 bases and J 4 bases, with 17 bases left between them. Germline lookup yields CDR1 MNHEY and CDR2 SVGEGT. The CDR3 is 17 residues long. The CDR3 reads CASSYSGGRGGPDTQYF. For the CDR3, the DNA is TGTGCCAGCAGTTACTCCGGAGGTAGGGGGGGCCCAGATACGCAGTATTTT.

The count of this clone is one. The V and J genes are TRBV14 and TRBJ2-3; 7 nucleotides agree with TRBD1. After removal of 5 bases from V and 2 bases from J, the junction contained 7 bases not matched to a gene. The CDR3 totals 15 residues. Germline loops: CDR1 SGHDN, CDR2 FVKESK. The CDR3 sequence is CASSWQGQLTDTQYF. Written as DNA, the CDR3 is TGTGCCAGCAGCTGGCAGGGACAGCTCACAGATACGCAGTATTTT.

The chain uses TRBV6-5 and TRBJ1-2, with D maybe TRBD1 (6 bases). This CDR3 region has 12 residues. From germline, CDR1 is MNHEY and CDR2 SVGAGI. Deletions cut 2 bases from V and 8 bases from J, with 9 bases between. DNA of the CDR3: TGTGCCAGCAGTTACGACAGGCGCGGCTACACCTTC. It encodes CASSYDRRGYTF.

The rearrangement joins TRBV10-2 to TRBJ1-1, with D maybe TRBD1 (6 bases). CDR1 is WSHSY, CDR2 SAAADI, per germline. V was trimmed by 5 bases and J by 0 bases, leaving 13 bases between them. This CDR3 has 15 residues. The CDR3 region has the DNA TGCGCCAGCAGTTTACAGGGAGCTATGAACACTGAAGCTTTCTTT. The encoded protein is CASSLQGAMNTEAFF.

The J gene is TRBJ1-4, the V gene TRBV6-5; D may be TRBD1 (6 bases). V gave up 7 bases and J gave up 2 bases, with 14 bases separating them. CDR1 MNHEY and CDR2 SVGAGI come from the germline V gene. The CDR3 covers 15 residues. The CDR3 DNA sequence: TGTGCCAGCATATCAGTCGACAGGACTAATGAAAAACTGTTTTTT. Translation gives CASISVDRTNEKLFF.